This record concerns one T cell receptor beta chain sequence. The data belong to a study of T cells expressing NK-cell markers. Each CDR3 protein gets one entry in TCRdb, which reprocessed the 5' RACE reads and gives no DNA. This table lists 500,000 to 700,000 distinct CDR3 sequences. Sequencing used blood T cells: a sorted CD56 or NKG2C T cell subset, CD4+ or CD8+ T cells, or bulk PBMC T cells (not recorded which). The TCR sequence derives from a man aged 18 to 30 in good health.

The CDR3 spells CSVPPQGSYTDTQYF. The chain links TRBV29-1 to TRBJ2-3; checking the TCRdb D call of TRBD2 is not possible without DNA. The CDR3 totals 15 residues. Germline assignment: CDR1 SQVTM and CDR2 ANQGSEA.